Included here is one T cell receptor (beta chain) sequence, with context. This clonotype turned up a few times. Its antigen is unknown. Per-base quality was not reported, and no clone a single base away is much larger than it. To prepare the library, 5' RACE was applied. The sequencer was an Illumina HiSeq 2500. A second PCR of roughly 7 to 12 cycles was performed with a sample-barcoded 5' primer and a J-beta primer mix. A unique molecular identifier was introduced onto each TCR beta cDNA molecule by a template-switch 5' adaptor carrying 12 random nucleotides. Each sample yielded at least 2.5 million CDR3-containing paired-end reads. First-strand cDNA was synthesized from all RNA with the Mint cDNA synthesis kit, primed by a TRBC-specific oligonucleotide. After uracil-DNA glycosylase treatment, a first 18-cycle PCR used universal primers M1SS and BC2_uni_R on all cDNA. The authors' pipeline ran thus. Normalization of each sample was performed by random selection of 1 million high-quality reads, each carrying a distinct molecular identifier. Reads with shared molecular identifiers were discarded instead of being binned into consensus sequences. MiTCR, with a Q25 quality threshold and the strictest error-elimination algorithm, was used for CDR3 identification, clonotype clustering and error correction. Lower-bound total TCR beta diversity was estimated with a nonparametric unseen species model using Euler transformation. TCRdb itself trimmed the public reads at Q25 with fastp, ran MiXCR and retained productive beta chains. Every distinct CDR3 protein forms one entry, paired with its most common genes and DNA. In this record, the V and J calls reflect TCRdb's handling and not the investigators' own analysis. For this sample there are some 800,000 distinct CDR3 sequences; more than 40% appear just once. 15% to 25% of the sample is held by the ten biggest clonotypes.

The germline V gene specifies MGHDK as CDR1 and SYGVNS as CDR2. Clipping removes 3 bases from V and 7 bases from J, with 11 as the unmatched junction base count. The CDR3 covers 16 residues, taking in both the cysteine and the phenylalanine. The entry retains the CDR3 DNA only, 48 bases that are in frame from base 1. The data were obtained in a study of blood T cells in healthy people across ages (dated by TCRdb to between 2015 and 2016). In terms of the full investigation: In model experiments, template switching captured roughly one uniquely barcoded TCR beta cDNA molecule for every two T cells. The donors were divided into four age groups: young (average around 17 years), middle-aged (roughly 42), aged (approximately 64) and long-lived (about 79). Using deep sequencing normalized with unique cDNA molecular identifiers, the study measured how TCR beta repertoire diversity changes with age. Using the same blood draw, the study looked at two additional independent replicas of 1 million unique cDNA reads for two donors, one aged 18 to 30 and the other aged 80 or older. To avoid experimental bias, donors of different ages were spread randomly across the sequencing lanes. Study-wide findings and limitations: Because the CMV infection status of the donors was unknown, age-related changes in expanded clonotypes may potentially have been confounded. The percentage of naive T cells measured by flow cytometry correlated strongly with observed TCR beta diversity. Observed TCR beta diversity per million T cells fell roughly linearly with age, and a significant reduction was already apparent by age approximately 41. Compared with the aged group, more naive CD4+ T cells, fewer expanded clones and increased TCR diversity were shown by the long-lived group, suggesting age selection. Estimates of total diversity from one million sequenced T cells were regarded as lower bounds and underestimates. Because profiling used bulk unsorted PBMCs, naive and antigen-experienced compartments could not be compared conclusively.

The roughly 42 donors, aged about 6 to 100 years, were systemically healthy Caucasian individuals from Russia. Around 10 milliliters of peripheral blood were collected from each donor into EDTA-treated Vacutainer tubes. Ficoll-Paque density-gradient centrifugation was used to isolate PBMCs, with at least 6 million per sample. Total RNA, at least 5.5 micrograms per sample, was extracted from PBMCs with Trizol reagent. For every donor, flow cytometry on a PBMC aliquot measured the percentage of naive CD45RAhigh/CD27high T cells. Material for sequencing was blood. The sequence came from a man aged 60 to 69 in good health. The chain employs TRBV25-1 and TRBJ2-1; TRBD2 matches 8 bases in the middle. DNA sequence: TGTGCCAGCAGTGAGGGCGGGGGGCGTCACGGGAATGAGCAGTTCTTC. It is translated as CASSEGGGRHGNEQFF.